What follows describes a single T cell receptor beta chain. Only in-frame clones appear in the TCRdb table, and some are missing; sequencing was by immunoSEQ multiplex PCR. Seen here are roughly 260,000 clones, about 80% observed once, and the top ten hold 3.5% to 4%. This specimen comes from a study of blood T cell repertoires in COVID-19. Germline V CDR1 and CDR2: SGDLS, YYNGEE. The CDR3 runs to 15 residues. Germline trimming cut 0 bases from V and 0 bases from J; bases unmatched to any gene: 2. Residents of about two dozen US areas, aged about 18 to 89 years, made up the participants. The chain links TRBV9 to TRBJ1-1; 7 nucleotides line up with TRBD1. The sample consisted of PBMCs or T cells enriched from blood (not recorded which). The sequence was collected from a woman in her thirties or forties who had been exposed to COVID-19. The CDR3 region has the DNA TGTGCCAGCAGCGTAGCGACAGGGCTGAACACTGAAGCTTTCTTT. This codes for CASSVATGLNTEAFF.